The entry below gives a single TCR beta chain sequence along with its context. At one boundary the junction diverges from the germline segment, which might be a read error. CDR3 length equals 12 residues. CDR1 and CDR2 from the germline V gene are SEHNR and FQNEAQ (reference sequence). The data stem from a study of cytomegalovirus exposure and HLA in healthy donors. PCR employed 60 Vbeta and 13 Jbeta primers. Produced via immunoSEQ multiplex PCR; TCRdb's table is partial and in-frame only. The profile shows approximately 120,000 clones, roughly two thirds of them singletons. The sequencing sample was made of PBMCs. The chain is built from TRBV7-9 and TRBJ2-5, with a weak D call TRBD2 (6 bases). The source of this sequence is a man aged 35 to 55 in good health and CMV-seronegative. CDR3 sequence (DNA): TGTTCCAGCAGCTTAGGTGCGCGGGGTACAGACTTC. Residues: CSSSLGARGTDF.